These T cell receptor beta chains were read from a single sample in a study of blood T cell repertoires in COVID-19. Using immunoSEQ multiplex PCR, the repertoire was profiled, and TCRdb retains in-frame clones only, with some absent. The sample records about 73,000 clones, around 83% being singletons. The sample was peripheral blood. All receptors come from an older woman with acute or convalescent COVID-19. The CDR3 runs from the conserved cysteine through the conserved F or W. The order of the fields is clone size, D gene, V gene, J gene, CDR3 DNA, CDR3 protein. A D gene is named only where the DNA matches it firmly. Not all rows give a size; the values are once, few, many and, for expanded clones, a class.

.	.	TRBV6-6	TRBJ2-1	TGTGCCAGCAGCTCGTCGGGAAGTGAGCAGTTCTTC	CASSSSGSEQFF
.	TRBD2	TRBV2	TRBJ2-7	TGTGCCAGCACTCAAACTAGCGGGGGGTCCCCCGTGAACGAGCAGTACTTC	CASTQTSGGSPVNEQYF
few	TRBD1	TRBV7-9	TRBJ1-4	TGTGCCAGCAGCTTAGCCCGGGACAGGGGGCGTGAAAAACTGTTTTTT	CASSLARDRGREKLFF
.	TRBD1	TRBV4-2	TRBJ1-2	TGTGCCAGCAGCCAAGAGAGACAGGGGTACTATGGCTACACCTTC	CASSQERQGYYGYTF
.	.	TRBV5-6	TRBJ1-2	TGTGCCAGCAGCTTGGGGCGGGGGACTAACTATGGCTACACCTTC	CASSLGRGTNYGYTF
.	TRBD1	TRBV7-6	TRBJ1-5	TGTGCCAGCAGCTTAGTTGGCGGACAGGGATCGCAGCCCCAGCATTTT	CASSLVGGQGSQPQHF
once	TRBD2	TRBV11-2	TRBJ2-1	TGTGCCAGCAGCCCCGGACTAGCGGGGGGGAATGAGCAGTTCTTC	CASSPGLAGGNEQFF
.	TRBD2	TRBV5-1	TRBJ2-2	TGCGCCAGCAGCTATGGGACTAGCGGGGGAACCGGGGAGCTGTTTTTT	CASSYGTSGGTGELFF
.	.	TRBV20-1	TRBJ2-5	TGCAGTGGGGCTTACCAAGAGACCCAGTACTTC	CSGAYQETQYF
.	.	TRBV5-3	TRBJ1-1	TGTGCCAGAAGCTCCTCACAGGGGAACACTGAAGCTTTCTTT	CARSSSQGNTEAFF
.	.	TRBV4-2	TRBJ1-6	TGTGCCAGCAGCCAAGATAAGGCAGGGCCGAATTCACCCCTCCACTTT	CASSQDKAGPNSPLHF
.	.	TRBV3-1/TRBV3-2	TRBJ2-5	TGTGCCAGCAGCCGTAATGCGGAGACCCAGTACTTC	CASSRNAETQYF
once	TRBD1	TRBV29-1	TRBJ2-1	TGCAGCGTTGAAATACAGGGGACGAGAGATGAGCAGTTCTTC	CSVEIQGTRDEQFF
.	TRBD2	TRBV24-1	TRBJ2-1	TGTGCCACCAGTCCTAGCGGGGGGGCAACCCACTACAATGAGCAGTTCTTC	CATSPSGGATHYNEQFF
.	.	TRBV5-6	TRBJ1-1	TGTGCCAGCAGCTTAGGGGTTGGGGAAGCTTTCTTT	CASSLGVGEAFF
.	TRBD1	TRBV2	TRBJ1-2	TGTGCCAGCAGTGAGGGCCTTAGGGGGCGCGGCGAAGGCTACACCTTC	CASSEGLRGRGEGYTF
.	.	TRBV6-1	TRBJ1-5	TGTGCCAGCAGTGAAGTGGCAGGCAATCAGCCCCAGCATTTT	CASSEVAGNQPQHF
.	.	TRBV5-1	TRBJ2-7	TGCGCCAGCAGCCCGCCGGGGGACGAGCAGTACTTC	CASSPPGDEQYF